The rows below give T cell receptor beta chains drawn from one sample of a study of cytomegalovirus exposure and HLA in healthy donors. Only in-frame clones appear in the TCRdb table, and some are missing; sequencing was by immunoSEQ multiplex PCR. The sample holds about 130,000 clones, roughly 74% seen once. Sequencing used PBMCs. These receptors were collected from a man aged 35-49 years in good health and CMV-seropositive. CDR3s include the opening cysteine and the closing phenylalanine or tryptophan. Fields, in order: J gene, V gene, clone size, D gene, CDR3 DNA, CDR3 protein. The D gene is left open where the match is weak. A clone size is listed for some rows: how often the clone was seen (once, few, many), or a class if it is expanded.

>TRBJ2-3|TRBV5-1|-|TRBD2
TGCGCCAGCAGCTTGGCCTCTAGCGGGGGGGCAGGAGATACGCAGTATTTT
CASSLASSGGAGDTQYF
>TRBJ1-3|TRBV5-8|-|TRBD1
TGTGCCAGCAGCATGGGGGGACAGAGCGGCGGAAACACCATATATTTT
CASSMGGQSGGNTIYF
>TRBJ1-1|TRBV10-2|-|TRBD1
TGCGCCAGCAGTGACCGGACAGGGGGTGGAGTCACTGAAGCTTTCTTT
CASSDRTGGGVTEAFF
>TRBJ2-3|TRBV25-1|-|-
TGTGCCAGCAGGACTCGGTTGACAGATACGCAGTATTTT
CASRTRLTDTQYF
>TRBJ2-5|TRBV14|-|-
TGTGCCAGCAGCCCTTCGGGGGGCCGAGAGACCCAGTACTTC
CASSPSGGRETQYF
>TRBJ1-5|TRBV2|-|TRBD1
TGTGCCAGCAGTGAAGAGACAGGGGTAAATCAGCCCCAGCATTTT
CASSEETGVNQPQHF
>TRBJ2-7|TRBV15|-|-
TGTGCCACCAGCAGAGAGGTGGGACAAAAGGGAAACGAGCAGTACTTC
CATSREVGQKGNEQYF
>TRBJ2-4|TRBV5-1|-|-
TGCGCCCCCCTCCCGGGAGCAAAAAACATTCAGTACTTC
CAPLPGAKNIQYF
>TRBJ2-5|TRBV5-1|-|-
TGCGCCAGCAGCTCACAGGGAACCCAAGAGACCCAGTACTTC
CASSSQGTQETQYF
>TRBJ2-1|TRBV6-4|-|-
TGTGCCAGCAGTGACTCAGGGGGTTACAATGAGCAGTTCTTC
CASSDSGGYNEQFF
>TRBJ1-1|TRBV9|few|-
TGTGCCAGCAGCGTAGAGGCCCTCAGGAAGACTGAAGCTTTCTTT
CASSVEALRKTEAFF
>TRBJ1-3|TRBV5-6|few|-
TGTGCCAGCAGCTTGATCGCAGGTTTAAGAAACACCATATATTTT
CASSLIAGLRNTIYF
>TRBJ2-5|TRBV6-6|-|-
TGTGCCAGCAGTTACCTGCGTGTCGAGGAGACCCAGTACTTC
CASSYLRVEETQYF
>TRBJ1-3|TRBV18|once|-
TGTGCCAGCTCACCGTCAGGGTACGGAAACACCATATATTTT
CASSPSGYGNTIYF
>TRBJ2-2|TRBV9|-|TRBD1
TGTGCCAGCAGCGTGACCCCGACAGGGGGCAACACCGGGGAGCTGTTTTTT
CASSVTPTGGNTGELFF
>TRBJ2-2|TRBV10-1|-|-
TGCGCCAGCAGTAGGCGTCCCAGCGCGGCCGGGGAGCTGTTTTTT
CASSRRPSAAGELFF
>TRBJ1-1|TRBV15|-|TRBD1
TGTGCCACCAGCAGTGAGACAGGGCGGAACACTGAAGCTTTCTTT
CATSSETGRNTEAFF
>TRBJ2-1|TRBV5-4|-|TRBD2
TGTGCCAGCAGCATAGCGGGAGTGTCCTACAATGAGCAGTTCTTC
CASSIAGVSYNEQFF
>TRBJ2-3|TRBV28|-|TRBD2
TGTGCCAGCAGTACTCCTAGCGGGGGGGGCACAGATACGCAGTATTTT
CASSTPSGGGTDTQYF
>TRBJ2-7|TRBV6-4|-|TRBD2
TGTGCCAGCAGTGGCTCTTTGGGGGGGGCCTACGAGCAGTACTTC
CASSGSLGGAYEQYF
>TRBJ1-3|TRBV4-1|-|TRBD1
TGCGCCAGCAGCCAAGATCTCCCAGGGGGCGGAAACACCATATATTTT
CASSQDLPGGGNTIYF
>TRBJ1-1|TRBV7-9|-|TRBD1
TGTGCCAGCAGCACGGACAGGAGGAACACTGAAGCTTTCTTT
CASSTDRRNTEAFF
>TRBJ1-2|TRBV9|once|-
TGTGCCAGCAGTCGAGAGGATGGCTACACCTTC
CASSREDGYTF
>TRBJ2-2|TRBV6-6|-|-
TGTGCCAGCTCCCCCCCGGCAGGAAACACCGGGGAGCTGTTTTTT
CASSPPAGNTGELFF
>TRBJ2-2|TRBV5-1|-|TRBD2
TGCGCCAGCAGCTTCAGACTAGCGGGAGTGGCCGGGGAGCTGTTTTTT
CASSFRLAGVAGELFF
>TRBJ1-2|TRBV27|-|TRBD1
TGTGCCAGCAGTTCCACACCGACAGGGAATCCTGGCTACACCTTC
CASSSTPTGNPGYTF
>TRBJ1-6|TRBV4-2|once|TRBD1
TGTGCCAGCAGCCAAGGGACACAGGGGGCTCATTCACCCCTCCACTTT
CASSQGTQGAHSPLHF
>TRBJ2-7|TRBV5-1|once|-
TGCGCCAGCAGTCCCCGGGACTCCTACGAGCAGTACTTC
CASSPRDSYEQYF
>TRBJ2-3|TRBV28|-|TRBD2
TGTGCCAGCAGGGCGGGACTAGAGGGAGATACGCAGTATTTT
CASRAGLEGDTQYF
>TRBJ2-2|TRBV9|-|TRBD1
TGTGCCAGCAGCGTAGGGGACAGGGTTGGGGAGCTGTTTTTT
CASSVGDRVGELFF
>TRBJ2-1|TRBV19|-|TRBD1
TGTGCCAGTAGTCCCTCGGGACAGGGTATGGTCAATGAGCAGTTCTTC
CASSPSGQGMVNEQFF
>TRBJ1-4|TRBV7-9|-|TRBD1
TGTGCCAGCAGCTCGGGACAGTATGAAAAACTGTTTTTT
CASSSGQYEKLFF
>TRBJ2-3|TRBV28|-|TRBD2
TGTGCCAGCAGACGAGCGGGGGCCCCGGGAAGAGATACGCAGTATTTT
CASRRAGAPGRDTQYF
>TRBJ1-5|TRBV4-2|-|TRBD1
TGTGCCAGCAGCCTCGGACAGGGCAAACAAAAACATAGCAATCAGCCCCAGCATTTT
CASSLGQGKQKHSNQPQHF
>TRBJ1-3|TRBV15|few|-
TGTGCCACCAGTCGACCCGCAGGTGCCAACTCTGGAAACACCATATATTTT
CATSRPAGANSGNTIYF
>TRBJ2-3|TRBV5-1|-|-
TGCGCCAGCAGCCAAGGGACTCCCGATCTCGCGCAGTATTTT
CASSQGTPDLAQYF
>TRBJ1-1|TRBV5-1|-|-
TGCGCCAGCAGCTTGGAAGGGGAGGGGGTAATGAACACTGAAGCTTTCTTT
CASSLEGEGVMNTEAFF
>TRBJ2-2|TRBV2|-|-
TGTGCCAGCAGTGAGATGGCCCTTAAAAACACCGGGGAGCTGTTTTTT
CASSEMALKNTGELFF
>TRBJ2-5|TRBV29-1|-|-
TGCAGCGTCGCAAGCGCCAGCGCCGGGAAGACCCAGTACTTC
CSVASASAGKTQYF
>TRBJ2-7|TRBV7-8|-|TRBD1
TGTGCCAGCAGCTCCGCCGGGACAGGCTTGGGGGAGCAGTACTTC
CASSSAGTGLGEQYF
>TRBJ1-6|TRBV13|-|TRBD1
TGTGCCAGCAGCCGGGACAGCTATAATTCACCCCTCCACTTT
CASSRDSYNSPLHF
>TRBJ2-7|TRBV19|-|TRBD2
TGTGCCAGTAGTATAAGCGGGAGGGGAGTCGACGAGCAGTACTTC
CASSISGRGVDEQYF